This TCR beta chain was sequenced for a study of post-analysis software for immune sequencing data. Study overall: Clinical courses comprised relapsing-remitting, secondary progressive and progressive-relapsing multiple sclerosis.

Notes on this clonotype: The target antigen is unknown.

TCR beta cDNA libraries had unique molecular identifiers. Each sample of about 0.95 to 11 million input T cells yielded 500,000 or so cDNA molecules, so each molecule approximated one T cell. MiXCR, run by TCRdb on the PCR reads, gives a single entry per CDR3 protein. Seen here are over 150,000 distinct CDR3 sequences, approximately 30% observed once, and the top ten hold over 1.2%. The V end was cut by 0 bases, the J end by 4 bases, with 11 bases between. Germline values: CDR1 SGHRS, CDR2 YFSETQ. CDR3 length: 15 residues. General study results and limits: Multiple sclerosis was associated with a significant reduction in normalized Chao1 diversity relative to controls. TRBV5-6, TRBV5-1 and TRBV20-1 were among a handful of TRBV segments more frequent in patients than controls. Those samples that were prepared in the same batch co-clustered strongly by F measure.

This TCR came from a girl aged 10-17 years with multiple sclerosis. What was sequenced was blood. The chain has TRBV5-1 and TRBJ1-3; possible D gene TRBD1, 5 bases. CDR3 nucleotide sequence: TGCGCCAGCAGCTTGGGGGGACCCTCCGGAAACACCATATATTTT. This codes for CASSLGGPSGNTIYF.